The entry that follows covers one T cell receptor beta chain sequence. Its target is unknown. The data stem from a study of T cells after posttransplantation cyclophosphamide. The study's findings and limits: Donor-recipient repertoire similarity was low at 1-2 months, rising over year one. Recipient CMV seropositivity and CMV reactivation strongly tracked TRB clonality.

The CDR3 length is 15 residues. V was shortened by 0 bases and J by 6 bases, with 12 bases between the two germline ends. Per the germline V gene, CDR1 is SGHTA and CDR2 is FQGNSA. Treatment was busulfan-fludarabine conditioning, a marrow graft, and cyclophosphamide on days +3 and +4. Sequencing was performed with immunoSEQ multiplex PCR; in TCRdb, only in-frame clones are kept and a portion is missing. The sample has 6,500 or so clones; roughly four fifths are singletons. This sequence joins TRBV7-2 and TRBJ2-1; possibly TRBD1 for D (6 bases). The clonotype comes from a male patient between 25 and 40 years old who received an allogeneic stem cell transplant from a related donor, was CMV-positive, and had acute GVHD only. Certain T cells may be donor cells from the graft. Sequencing used PBMCs, obtained about 1,500 days after allogeneic stem cell transplant with posttransplant cyclophosphamide. CDR3: CASSLAFTGSNEQFF. CDR3 in DNA: TGTGCCAGCAGCTTAGCTTTTACAGGGTCCAATGAGCAGTTCTTC.